The source of this TCR beta chain is a study of T-cell reconstitution after alpha-beta-depleted transplantation in children. Preparation of the TCRbeta library involved a method that used unique molecular identifiers. Each CDR3 protein is one row after TCRdb ran MiXCR on the PCR reads. The repertoire holds 170,000 or so distinct CDR3 sequences, with approximately 6.6% as singletons. The CDR3 extends over 12 amino acids. Between the trimmed V and J ends, which lost 6 bases and 7 bases, there was a span of 10 bases. There are many counts of this clonotype. The receptor's source is a human donor who donated a stem cell graft to a child with Wiskott-Aldrich syndrome. The chain has TRBV12-3 or TRBV12-4 and TRBJ2-4; D ambiguous. This specimen consisted of PBMCs from the stem cell graft donor, obtained from the stem cell graft. CDR3 loop: CASSRQANIQYF. The CDR3 DNA sequence: TGTGCCAGCAGCCGTCAGGCCAACATTCAGTACTTC.